This record covers a single T cell receptor beta chain. Antigen: not known. Each PCR replicate run on unsorted PBMC took in around 300 ng DNA, approximately 30,000 T cell genomes. Using ten immunoSEQ deep assay plates, investigators sequenced unsorted PBMC DNA. TCRdb's table, derived via immunoSEQ multiplex PCR, lists solely in-frame clones and lacks some. Among about 520,000 clones listed, 70% to 80% were seen once. This CDR3 has 15 amino acids. Germline V gives CDR1 MNHEY, CDR2 SMNVEV (reference sequence). V was clipped by 6 bases and J by 9 bases, with 21 bases between them. This sample is part of a study of shared clonotypes between healthy human individuals. Study-level results: Clonotype sharing among donors, it was expected, would be affected by sequencing depth.

The V call is TRBV27, the J call TRBJ2-1; possible D gene TRBD2, 6 bases. The sequenced material came from PBMCs. The sequence derives from a middle-aged woman in good health. Some clones in this sample may be carry-over from other donors' samples. The CDR3 here is CASRGAAIGSGEQFF. The CDR3 DNA sequence: TGTGCCAGCAGGGGAGCCGCTATCGGGAGTGGTGAGCAGTTCTTC.